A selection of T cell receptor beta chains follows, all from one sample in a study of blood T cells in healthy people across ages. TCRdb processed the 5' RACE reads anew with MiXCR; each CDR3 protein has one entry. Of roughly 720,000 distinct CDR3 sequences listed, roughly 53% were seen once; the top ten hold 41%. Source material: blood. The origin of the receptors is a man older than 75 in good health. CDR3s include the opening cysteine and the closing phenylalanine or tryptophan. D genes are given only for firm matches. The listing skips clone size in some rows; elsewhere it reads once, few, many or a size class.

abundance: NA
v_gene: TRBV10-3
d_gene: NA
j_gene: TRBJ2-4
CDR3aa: CAITRGASKNIQYF
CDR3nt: TGTGCGATCACCCGGGGGGCATCCAAAAACATTCAGTACTTC

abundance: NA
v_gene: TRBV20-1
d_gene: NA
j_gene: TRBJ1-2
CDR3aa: CSARDLGQRYGYTF
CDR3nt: TGCAGTGCTAGAGATTTAGGACAGAGATATGGCTACACCTTC

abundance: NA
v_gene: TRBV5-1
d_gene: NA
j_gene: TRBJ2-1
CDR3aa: CASSLGWEQFF
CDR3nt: TGCGCCAGCAGCTTGGGGTGGGAGCAGTTCTTC

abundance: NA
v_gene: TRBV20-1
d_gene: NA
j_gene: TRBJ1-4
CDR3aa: CSARMGVNEKLFF
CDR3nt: TGCAGTGCTAGGATGGGGGTTAATGAAAAACTGTTTTTT

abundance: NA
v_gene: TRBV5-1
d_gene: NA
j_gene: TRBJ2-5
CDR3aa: CASSSTLAKQETQYF
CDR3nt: TGCGCCAGCAGCTCCACTTTGGCCAAACAAGAGACCCAGTACTTC

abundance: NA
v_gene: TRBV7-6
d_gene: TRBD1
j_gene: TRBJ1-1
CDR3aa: CASSATGTARIYTDTEAFF
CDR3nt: TGTGCCAGCAGCGCGACCGGGACAGCGAGGATATATACGGACACTGAAGCTTTCTTT

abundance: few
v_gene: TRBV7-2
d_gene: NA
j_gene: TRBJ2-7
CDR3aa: CASSLGSTGTFEQYF
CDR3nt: TGTGCCAGCAGCTTAGGGTCCACCGGGACGTTCGAGCAGTACTTC

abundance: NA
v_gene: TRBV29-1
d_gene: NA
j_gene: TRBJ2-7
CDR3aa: CSVEVFRGKQYF
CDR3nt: TGCAGCGTTGAAGTATTCAGGGGCAAGCAGTACTTC

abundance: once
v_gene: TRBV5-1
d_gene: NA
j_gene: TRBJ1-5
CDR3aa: CASSLGGVGAPQHF
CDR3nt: TGCGCCAGCAGCTTGGGGGGGGTCGGGGCGCCCCAGCATTTT

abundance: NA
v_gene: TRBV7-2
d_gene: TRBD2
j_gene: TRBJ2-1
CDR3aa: CASSLGVRGTSAGGEQFF
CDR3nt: TGTGCCAGCAGCTTAGGGGTTAGGGGGACTAGCGCAGGAGGAGAGCAGTTCTTC

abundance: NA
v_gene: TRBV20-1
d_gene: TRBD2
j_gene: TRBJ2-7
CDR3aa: CSGAREDSYEQYF
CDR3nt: TGCAGTGGGGCGCGGGAGGACTCCTACGAGCAGTACTTC

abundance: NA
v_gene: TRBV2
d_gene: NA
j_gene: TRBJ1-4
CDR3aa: CASIEGLGGEKLFF
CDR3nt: TGTGCCAGCATTGAAGGTCTCGGGGGAGAAAAACTGTTTTTT

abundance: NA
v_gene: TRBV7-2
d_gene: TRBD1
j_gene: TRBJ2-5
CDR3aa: CASSPPGTGGETQYF
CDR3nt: TGTGCCAGCAGCCCACCCGGGACAGGAGGGGAGACCCAGTACTTC

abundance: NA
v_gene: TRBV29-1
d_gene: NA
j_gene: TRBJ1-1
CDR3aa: CSVLGQGMNTEAFF
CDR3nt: TGCAGCGTTTTGGGTCAGGGTATGAACACTGAAGCTTTCTTT

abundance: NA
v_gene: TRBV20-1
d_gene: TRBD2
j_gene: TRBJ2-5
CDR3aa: CSASGLAGEEETQYF
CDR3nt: TGCAGTGCTAGCGGTCTAGCGGGAGAGGAAGAGACCCAGTACTTC